The present T cell receptor beta chain was sequenced within a study of T cells after yellow fever vaccination. Study-wide points: Secondary responses were weaker yet peaked faster, day 5 versus 15. There was a possibility that FACS-sorted repertoires contained abundant clonotypes contaminating from the bulk population.

Germline loops: CDR1 SGHRS, CDR2 YFSETQ. This CDR3 is 13 amino acids long. Trimming took 1 base from V and 2 from J, leaving 6 bases between them. TCRdb fed the 5' RACE reads into MiXCR, producing one record per CDR3 protein. The table shows 500,000 to 650,000 distinct CDR3 sequences, with roughly a sixth occurring only once. This clonotype occurred a few times. The antigen remains undetermined. The receptor comes from a man in his late teens or twenties who received the YFV17D yellow fever vaccine. The input for sequencing was PBMCs, taken 5 days after the first yellow fever vaccination. The chain employs TRBV5-1 and TRBJ1-2, with D hard to call. CDR3 protein: CASSLLGNYGYTF. The CDR3 bases are TGCGCCAGCAGCTTGCTAGGGAACTATGGCTACACCTTC.